This T cell receptor beta chain was retrieved from a study of beta chain features in type 1 diabetes. Every isolated RNA sample was fully reverse transcribed, so sequencing captured expressed TCRB transcripts. Data came from immunoSEQ multiplex PCR; TCRdb stores just in-frame clones and leaves some out. The table shows more than 550,000 clones, with around an eighth occurring only once. There are 16 residues in the CDR3. Trimming pared 0 bases from V and 2 bases from J, leaving 11 bases between. The germline V gene has CDR1 SGHAT and CDR2 FQNNGV. Study results and limitations: Shortening that was moderate but significant affected the TCRB CDR3s of Type 1 diabetes patients in all four CD4+ subsets. Diminished insertions and augmented deletions at VDJ junctions characterized type 1 diabetes patients. Short templates might get an advantage during PCR, and this would be equal in patients and controls.

On this clone: The antigen remains undetermined.

V and J are TRBV11-2 and TRBJ2-1, with D perhaps matching TRBD2 (6 bases). Sequencing was performed on naive CD4+ T cells from blood. This TCR derives from a man younger than 35 with type 1 diabetes. For the CDR3, the DNA is TGTGCCAGCAGCTTAGAGCTCCTAGCGCCCTACAATGAGCAGTTCTTC. Translation: CASSLELLAPYNEQFF.